This TCR beta chain was found in a study of shared clonotypes between healthy human individuals. CD45RO-negative CD8 cells positively selected for CCR7 made up the naive population, which excluded terminally differentiated effector memory CD45RA+ cells. The sorted-subset replicate PCRs were given around 0.2 ug DNA, which is some 29,000 T cell genomes. Original analysis: Junction-only sequences without quality scores came from ImmunoSEQ, so filtering differed. The assay was immunoSEQ multiplex PCR, and TCRdb's table has in-frame clones only and misses some. The V and J calls and the clone size are those of that table, but D and trimming were determined from the DNA. The data hold about 2 million clones, with about 94% observed a single time. V dropped 5 bases and J dropped 5; count of bases not matched to a gene: 11. The length of the CDR3 is 15 residues. Germline CDR1 reads MNHEY; CDR2 reads SMNVEV (reference sequence).

The TCR originated in a man between 18 and 35 years old in good health. The chain has TRBV27 and TRBJ1-1, with TRBD1 matching 7 bases. The sequencing sample was made of naive CD8+ T cells sorted from blood. CDR3 DNA: TGTGCCAGCAGTCTCCAACAGGGGTTTTTAACTGAAGCTTTCTTT. Protein sequence: CASSLQQGFLTEAFF.